These 18 T cell receptor beta chains share one sample of origin, sequenced in a study of metastatic and nonmetastatic thyroid tumors. With MiXCR, TCRdb reprocessed the PCR reads. The data show 3,000 to 4,500 clones, with 35% to 45% seen just once and roughly an eighth held by the top ten. Patients were all untreated before their thyroid surgery. The source material was adjacent normal tissue. Receptor source: a male donor with papillary thyroid cancer or a benign thyroid nodule (not recorded which). Some clones in this sample may be carry-over from other donors' samples.

Judged by abundance, this clone is medium-sized. The rearrangement uses TRBV30 and TRBJ1-4; no clear D. Trimming shortened V by 0 bases and J by 7 bases, and 3 bases separated the two germline ends. This CDR3 spans 11 amino acids. Looked up from germline, CDR1 is GTSNPN and CDR2 is SVGIG (reference sequence). The CDR3 region is CAWSVSEKLFF. In DNA form, the CDR3 reads TGTGCCTGGAGTGTAAGTGAAAAACTGTTTTTT.

This clone is medium-sized (0.01 to 0.1%). The rearrangement joins TRBV7-2 to TRBJ2-3; TRBD2 is a possible D gene (6 bases). V gave up 4 bases and J gave up 4 bases, with 9 bases separating them. The CDR3 covers 13 residues. Germline assignment: CDR1 SGHTA and CDR2 FQGNSA. The CDR3 region is CASSYGGADTQYF. CDR3 DNA: TGTGCCAGCAGCTACGGCGGGGCAGATACGCAGTATTTT.

The V and J genes are TRBV28 and TRBJ2-5, with 10 positions matching TRBD1. Germline V gives CDR1 MDHEN, CDR2 SYDVKM. The CDR3 loop spans 16 amino acids. J gave up 3 bases and V 7 bases, and 11 bases lay outside the gene matches. The CDR3 sequence is CASTQVGTGEEETQYF. In DNA form, the CDR3 reads TGTGCCAGCACTCAGGTCGGGACAGGGGAGGAAGAGACCCAGTACTTC.

The chain couples TRBV6-1 to TRBJ1-6; the D gene is possibly TRBD1 (5 bases). This CDR3 has 13 residues. CDR1 and CDR2 from the germline V gene are MNHNS and SASEGT. Between the trimmed V and J ends, which lost 7 bases and 13 bases, there was a span of 17 bases. CDR3: CASTAGPGKPLHF. The CDR3 bases are TGTGCCAGCACGGCAGGGCCGGGCAAGCCCCTCCACTTT.

The chain has TRBV6-1 and TRBJ2-7, with no clear D. With 1 base removed from V and 6 bases from J, the gap between germline ends came to 13 bases. Germline assignment: CDR1 MNHNS and CDR2 SASEGT. The CDR3 has 14 residues. In DNA, the CDR3 is TGTGCCAGCAGTGAAGGTCTGTTCATGGGCGAGCAGTACTTC. It yields the protein CASSEGLFMGEQYF.

The chain uses TRBV20-1 and TRBJ1-1, with D perhaps matching TRBD1 (5 bases). The CDR3 extends over 14 amino acids. The V and J ends lost 0 bases and 1 base respectively, with 9 bases between them. Germline CDR1 DFQATT, CDR2 SNEGSKA (reference sequence). The CDR3 protein is CSARDDRGNTEAFF. The CDR3 region has the DNA TGCAGTGCTAGAGATGATAGGGGGAACACTGAAGCTTTCTTT.

This clone is labeled large (0.1 to 1%). The chain links TRBV6-1 to TRBJ2-1, with 7 bases matching TRBD2. V shed 6 bases, J shed 1 base, and the junction held 9 bases outside the gene matches. Germline values: CDR1 MNHNS, CDR2 SASEGT. The CDR3 covers 16 residues. This CDR3 reads CASSRFQRGSYNEQFF. DNA of the CDR3: TGTGCCAGCAGCCGATTCCAGCGGGGTTCCTACAATGAGCAGTTCTTC.

A few counts support this clone. The CDR3 protein is CASSEGQGNTGELFF. CDR3 coding DNA: TGTGCCAGCAGTGAGGGACAGGGCAACACCGGGGAGCTGTTTTTT. The chain links TRBV6-1 to TRBJ2-2, with 9 positions matching TRBD1. In germline, CDR1 is MNHNS, CDR2 SASEGT. The CDR3 is 15 amino acids. The V and J ends lost 3 bases and 2 bases, in that order; junction bases with no gene match: 1.

The genes are TRBV20-1 and TRBJ1-4, with 9 bases fitting TRBD1. The CDR3 has 15 residues. Germline loops: CDR1 DFQATT, CDR2 SNEGSKA (reference sequence). After removal of 3 bases from V and 8 bases from J, the junction contained 10 bases not matched to a gene. In DNA form, the CDR3 reads TGCAGTGCTAGGGAAGCCGGGACAGGGAGCGAAAAACTGTTTTTT. It codes for CSAREAGTGSEKLFF.

The sample holds a few counts of this clone. V and J are TRBV10-3 and TRBJ2-7, with TRBD2 identical over 8 bases. There are 17 residues in the CDR3. Per germline, CDR1 ENHRY and CDR2 SYGVKD. V shed 3 bases and J 4 bases; nucleotides not matched to a gene: 14. As DNA, the CDR3 is TGTGCCATCAGTGACCTTTCCTTTAGCGGGAACGGTTACGAGCAGTACTTC. Translated, it gives CAISDLSFSGNGYEQYF.

The chain couples TRBV4-2 to TRBJ1-6; D remains unclear. This CDR3 has 14 residues. Germline V gives CDR1 LGHNA, CDR2 YNFKEQ. V was shortened by 0 bases and J by 10 bases, with 10 bases between the two germline ends. The CDR3 loop is CASSQDRYYSPLHF. CDR3 sequence (DNA): TGTGCCAGCAGCCAAGATAGGTACTACTCACCCCTCCACTTT.

In DNA form, the CDR3 reads TGTGCCAGCAGCTCCCAGGGGGGTGAGCAGTTCTTC. Translation gives CASSSQGGEQFF. The V and J genes are TRBV11-1 and TRBJ2-1, with D perhaps matching TRBD1 (7 bases). The V end was cut by 4 bases, the J end by 9 bases, with 10 bases between. CDR1 is SGHAT and CDR2 is FQDESV in the germline V gene (reference sequence). This CDR3 contains 12 residues.

V is TRBV7-9 and J is TRBJ1-1, with 7 bases identical to TRBD1. The CDR3 consists of 15 residues. Per germline, CDR1 SEHNR and CDR2 FQNEAQ (reference sequence). The V and J ends lost 5 bases and 1 base, in that order; junction bases with no gene match: 7. The CDR3 here is CASSPSTGPNTEAFF. CDR3 in DNA: TGTGCCAGCAGCCCCTCGACAGGGCCGAACACTGAAGCTTTCTTT.

The rearrangement links TRBV12-3 or TRBV12-4 to TRBJ1-3; D unresolved. Trimming removed 6 bases at V and 3 bases at J, with 9 bases between. The CDR3 consists of 13 residues. In nucleotides, the CDR3 is TGTGCCAGCAGCCTGGAGAATGGAAACACCATATATTTT. It encodes CASSLENGNTIYF.

The rearrangement uses TRBV7-8 and TRBJ2-5; TRBD2 is a possible D gene (5 bases). CDR1 is SGHVS, CDR2 FQNEAQ, per germline. The ends were cut back, 7 bases at V and 2 bases at J, with 8 bases in the middle. This CDR3 has 12 amino acids. DNA of the CDR3: TGTGCCAGCACTACGGGGCAAGAGACCCAGTACTTC. Protein product: CASTTGQETQYF. The whole variable domain, filled in from reference TRBV7-8 and TRBJ2-5, reads GAGVSQSPRYKVAKRGQDVALRCDPISGHVSLFWYQQALGQGPEFLTYFQNEAQLDKSGLPSDRFFAERPEGSVSTLKIQRTQQEDSAVYLCASTTGQETQYFGPGTRLLVL.

Only a few counts were recorded for this clone. The chain has TRBV19 and TRBJ1-2; 8 nucleotides line up with TRBD1. This CDR3 spans 15 amino acids. Germline CDR1 LNHDA, CDR2 SQIVND (reference sequence). J was trimmed by 8 bases and V by 4 bases; bases with no gene match: 12. This CDR3 is CASSTQGADGGGYTF. The DNA of the CDR3 is TGTGCCAGTAGTACCCAGGGGGCTGATGGTGGGGGCTACACCTTC.

Only a few counts were recorded for this clone. This sequence joins TRBV27 and TRBJ2-2; D call uncertain. Deletions cut 4 bases from V and 0 bases from J, with 3 bases between. This CDR3 region has 13 residues. The germline gives CDR1 MNHEY, CDR2 SMNVEV (reference sequence). The CDR3, as DNA: TGTGCCAGCAGTTACCCGAACACCGGGGAGCTGTTTTTT. It is translated as CASSYPNTGELFF.

This clone was found a few times. The rearrangement uses TRBV12-3 or TRBV12-4 and TRBJ2-1; D not certain. This CDR3 region has 14 residues. The V and J ends lost 5 bases and 0 bases respectively, with 8 bases between them. As DNA, the CDR3 is TGTGCCAGCAGTGGAGAAAGCTCCTACAATGAGCAGTTCTTC. It specifies CASSGESSYNEQFF.